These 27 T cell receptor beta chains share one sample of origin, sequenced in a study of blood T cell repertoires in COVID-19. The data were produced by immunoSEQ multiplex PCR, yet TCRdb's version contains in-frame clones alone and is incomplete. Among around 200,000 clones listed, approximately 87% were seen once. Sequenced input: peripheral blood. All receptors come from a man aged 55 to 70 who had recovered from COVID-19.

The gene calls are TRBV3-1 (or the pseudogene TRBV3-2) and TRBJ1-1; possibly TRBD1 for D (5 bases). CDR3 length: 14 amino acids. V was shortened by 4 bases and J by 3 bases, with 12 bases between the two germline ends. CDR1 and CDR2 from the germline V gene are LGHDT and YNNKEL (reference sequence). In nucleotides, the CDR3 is TGTGCCAGCAGCCTCCTGGGAGGGGACACTGAAGCTTTCTTT. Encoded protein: CASSLLGGDTEAFF.

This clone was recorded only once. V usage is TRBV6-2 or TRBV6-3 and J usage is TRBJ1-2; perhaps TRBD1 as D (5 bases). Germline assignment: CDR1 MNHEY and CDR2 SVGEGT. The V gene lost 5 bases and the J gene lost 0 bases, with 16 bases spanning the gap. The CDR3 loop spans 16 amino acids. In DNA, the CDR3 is TGTGCCAGCAGTACCGGCGGGACGGAAGCTAACTATGGCTACACCTTC. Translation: CASSTGGTEANYGYTF.

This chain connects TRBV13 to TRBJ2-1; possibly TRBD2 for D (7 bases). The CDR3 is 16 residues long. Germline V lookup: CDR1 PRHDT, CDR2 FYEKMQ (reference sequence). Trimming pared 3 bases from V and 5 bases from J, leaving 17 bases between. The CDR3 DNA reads TGTGCCAGCAGCTTTGGGAGGGCAGGGGAAGACAATGAGCAGTTCTTC. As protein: CASSFGRAGEDNEQFF.

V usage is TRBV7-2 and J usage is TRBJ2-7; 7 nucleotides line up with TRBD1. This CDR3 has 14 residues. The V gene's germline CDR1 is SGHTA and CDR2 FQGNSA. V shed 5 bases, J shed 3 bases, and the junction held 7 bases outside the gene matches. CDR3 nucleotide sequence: TGTGCCAGCAGCGCTAGCCGGGACAGCTACGAGCAGTACTTC. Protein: CASSASRDSYEQYF.

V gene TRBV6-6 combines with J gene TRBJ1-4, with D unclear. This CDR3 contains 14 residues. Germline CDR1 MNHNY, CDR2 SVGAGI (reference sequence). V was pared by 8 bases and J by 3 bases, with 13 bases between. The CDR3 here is CASSNTASNEKLFF. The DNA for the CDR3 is TGTGCCAGCTCGAATACCGCGTCTAATGAAAAACTGTTTTTT.

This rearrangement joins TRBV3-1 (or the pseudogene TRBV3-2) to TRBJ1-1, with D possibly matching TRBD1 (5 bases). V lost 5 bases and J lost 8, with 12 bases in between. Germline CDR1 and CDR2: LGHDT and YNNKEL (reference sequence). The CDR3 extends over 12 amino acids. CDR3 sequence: CASSGGGREAFF. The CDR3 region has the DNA TGTGCCAGCAGCGGGGGTGGGAGGGAAGCTTTCTTT.

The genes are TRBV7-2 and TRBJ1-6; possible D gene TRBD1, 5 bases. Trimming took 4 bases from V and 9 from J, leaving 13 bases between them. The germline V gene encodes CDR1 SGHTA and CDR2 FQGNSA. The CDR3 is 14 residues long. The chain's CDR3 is CASSSSGGTSPLHF. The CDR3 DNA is TGTGCCAGCAGCTCCTCGGGGGGTACTTCACCCCTCCACTTT.

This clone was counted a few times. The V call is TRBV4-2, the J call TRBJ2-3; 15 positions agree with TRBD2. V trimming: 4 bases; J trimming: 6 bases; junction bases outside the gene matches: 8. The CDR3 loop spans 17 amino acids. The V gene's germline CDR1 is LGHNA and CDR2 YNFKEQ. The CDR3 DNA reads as TGTGCCAGCAGCCCAGGACTAGCGGGGGGGACGCAGGATACGCAGTATTTT. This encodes CASSPGLAGGTQDTQYF.

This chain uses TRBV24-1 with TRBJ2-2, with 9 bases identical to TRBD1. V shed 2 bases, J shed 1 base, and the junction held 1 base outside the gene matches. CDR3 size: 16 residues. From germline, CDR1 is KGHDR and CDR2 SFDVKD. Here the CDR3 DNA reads TGTGCCACCAGTGATTCGGGACAGGGGAACACCGGGGAGCTGTTTTTT. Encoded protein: CATSDSGQGNTGELFF.

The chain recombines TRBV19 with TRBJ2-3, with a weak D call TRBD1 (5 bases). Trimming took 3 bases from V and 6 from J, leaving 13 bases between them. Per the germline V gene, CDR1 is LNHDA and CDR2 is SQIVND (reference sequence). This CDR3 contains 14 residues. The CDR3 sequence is CASSISGPLDTQYF. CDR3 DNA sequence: TGTGCCAGTAGTATCTCAGGGCCCCTGGATACGCAGTATTTT.

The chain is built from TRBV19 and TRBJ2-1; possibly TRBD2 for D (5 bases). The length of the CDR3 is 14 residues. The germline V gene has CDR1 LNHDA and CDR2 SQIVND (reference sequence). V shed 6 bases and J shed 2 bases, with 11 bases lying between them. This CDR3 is CASRSGLTYNEQFF. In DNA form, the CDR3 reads TGTGCCAGTAGGTCGGGGTTGACCTACAATGAGCAGTTCTTC.

The CDR3 nucleotides read TGTGCCAGCAGTGACCTAGGGGCTCAGCCCCAGCATTTT. It codes for CASSDLGAQPQHF. This chain connects TRBV6-1 to TRBJ1-5, with TRBD1 as a possible D gene (5 bases). V lost 3 bases to trimming and J lost 6 bases, with 9 bases between them. Germline V gene sequence: CDR1 MNHNS, CDR2 SASEGT. The CDR3 runs 13 residues.

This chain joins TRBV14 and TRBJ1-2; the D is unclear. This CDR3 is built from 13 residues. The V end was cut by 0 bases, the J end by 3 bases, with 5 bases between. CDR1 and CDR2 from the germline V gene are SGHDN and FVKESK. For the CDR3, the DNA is TGTGCCAGCAGCCAAGATTCAGACTATGGCTACACCTTC. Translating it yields CASSQDSDYGYTF.

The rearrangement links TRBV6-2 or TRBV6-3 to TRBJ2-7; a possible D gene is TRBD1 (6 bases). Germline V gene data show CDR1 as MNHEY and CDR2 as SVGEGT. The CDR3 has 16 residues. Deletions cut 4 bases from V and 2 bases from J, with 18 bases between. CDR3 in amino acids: CASSSPRQGPTYEQYF. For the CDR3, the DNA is TGTGCCAGCAGTTCCCCCCGCCAGGGGCCAACCTACGAGCAGTACTTC.

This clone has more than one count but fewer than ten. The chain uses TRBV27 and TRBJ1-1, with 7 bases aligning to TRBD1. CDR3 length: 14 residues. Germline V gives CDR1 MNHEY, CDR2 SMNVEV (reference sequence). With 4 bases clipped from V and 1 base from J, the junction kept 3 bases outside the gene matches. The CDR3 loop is CASSSQGKNTEAFF. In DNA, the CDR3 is TGTGCCAGCAGTTCACAGGGGAAGAACACTGAAGCTTTCTTT.

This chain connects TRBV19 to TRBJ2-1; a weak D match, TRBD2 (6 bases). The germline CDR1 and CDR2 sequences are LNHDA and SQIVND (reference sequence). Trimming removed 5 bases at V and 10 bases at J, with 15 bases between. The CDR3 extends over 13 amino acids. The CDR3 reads CASSATSMVEQFF. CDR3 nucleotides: TGTGCCAGTAGTGCTACTAGCATGGTGGAGCAGTTCTTC. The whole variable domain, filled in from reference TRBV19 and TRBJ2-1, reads DGGITQSPKYLFRKEGQNVTLSCEQNLNHDAMYWYRQDPGQGLRLIYYSQIVNDFQKGDIAEGYSVSREKKESFPLTVTSAQKNPTAFYLCASSATSMVEQFFGPGTRLTVL.

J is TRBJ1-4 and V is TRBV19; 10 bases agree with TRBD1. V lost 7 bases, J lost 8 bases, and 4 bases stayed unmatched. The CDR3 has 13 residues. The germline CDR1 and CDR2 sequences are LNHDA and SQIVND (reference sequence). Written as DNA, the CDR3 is TGTGCCAGTATGGGGACAGGGGTAGAAAAACTGTTTTTT. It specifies CASMGTGVEKLFF.

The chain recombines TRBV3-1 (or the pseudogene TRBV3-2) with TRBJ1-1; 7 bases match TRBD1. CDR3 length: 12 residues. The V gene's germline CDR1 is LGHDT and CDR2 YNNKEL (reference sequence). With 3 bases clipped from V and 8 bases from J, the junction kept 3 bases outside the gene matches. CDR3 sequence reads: CASSQLTGEAFF. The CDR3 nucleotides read TGTGCCAGCAGCCAGCTGACAGGGGAAGCTTTCTTT.

The CDR3 DNA is TGTGCCAGCAACAGACCGGGGTACAATGAGCAGTTCTTC. Residues: CASNRPGYNEQFF. This chain uses TRBV12-3 or TRBV12-4 with TRBJ2-1; a weak D match, TRBD2 (5 bases). Trimming stripped 7 bases from V and 4 bases from J, with 11 bases between. The CDR3 has 13 residues.

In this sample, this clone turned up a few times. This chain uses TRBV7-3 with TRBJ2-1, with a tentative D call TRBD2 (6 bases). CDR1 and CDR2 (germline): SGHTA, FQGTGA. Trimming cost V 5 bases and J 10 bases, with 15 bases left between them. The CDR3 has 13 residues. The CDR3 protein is CASSPEAGLEQFF. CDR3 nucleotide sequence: TGTGCCAGCAGCCCCGAGGCGGGGTTGGAGCAGTTCTTC. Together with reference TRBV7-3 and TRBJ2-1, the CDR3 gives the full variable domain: GAGVSQTPSNKVTEKGKYVELRCDPISGHTALYWYRQSLGQGPEFLIYFQGTGAADDSGLPNDRFFAVRPEGSVSTLKIQRTERGDSAVYLCASSPEAGLEQFFGPGTRLTVL.

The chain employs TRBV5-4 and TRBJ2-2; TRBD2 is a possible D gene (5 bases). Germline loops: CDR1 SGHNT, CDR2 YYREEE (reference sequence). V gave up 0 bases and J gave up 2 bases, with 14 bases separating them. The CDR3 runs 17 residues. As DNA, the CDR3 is TGTGCCAGCAGCTTGGCCTCGGGGTGGATAAACACCGGGGAGCTGTTTTTT. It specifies CASSLASGWINTGELFF.

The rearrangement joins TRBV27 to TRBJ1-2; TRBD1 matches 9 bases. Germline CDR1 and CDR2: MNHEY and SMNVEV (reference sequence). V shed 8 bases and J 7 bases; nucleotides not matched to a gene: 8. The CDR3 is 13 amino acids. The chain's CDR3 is CASYRTGEGGYTF. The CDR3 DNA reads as TGTGCCAGCTATAGGACAGGGGAGGGTGGCTACACCTTC.

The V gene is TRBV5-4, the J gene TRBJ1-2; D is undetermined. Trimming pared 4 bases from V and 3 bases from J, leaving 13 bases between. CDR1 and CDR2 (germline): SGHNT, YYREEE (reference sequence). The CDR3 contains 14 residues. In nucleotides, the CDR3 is TGTGCCAGCAGCCAACCCCCAGATGACTATGGCTACACCTTC. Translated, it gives CASSQPPDDYGYTF.

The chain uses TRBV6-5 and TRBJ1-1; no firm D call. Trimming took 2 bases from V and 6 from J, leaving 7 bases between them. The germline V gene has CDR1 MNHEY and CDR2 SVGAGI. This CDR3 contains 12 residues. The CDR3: CASSYRGPEAFF. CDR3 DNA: TGTGCCAGCAGTTACCGCGGCCCTGAAGCTTTCTTT.

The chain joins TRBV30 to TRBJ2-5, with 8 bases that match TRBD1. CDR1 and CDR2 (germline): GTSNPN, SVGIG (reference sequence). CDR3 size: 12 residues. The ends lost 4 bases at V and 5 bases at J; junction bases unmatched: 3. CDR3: CAWTGGMETQYF. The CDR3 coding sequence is TGTGCCTGGACAGGGGGCATGGAGACCCAGTACTTC.

CDR3 nucleotide sequence: TGTGCCAGCAGTTACAAGGGAGAGAATGAAAAACTGTTTTTT. Its protein is CASSYKGENEKLFF. The chain is built from TRBV6-5 and TRBJ1-4, with D uncertain. This CDR3 contains 14 residues. Germline V gene lookup returns CDR1 MNHEY and CDR2 SVGAGI. Between the trimmed V and J ends, which lost 2 bases and 5 bases, there was a span of 9 bases.

The chain's CDR3 is CASSPAGTAKGAFF. CDR3 sequence (DNA): TGTGCCAGCAGTCCGGCCGGGACAGCTAAGGGAGCTTTCTTT. The chain employs TRBV5-4 and TRBJ1-1; 7 bases are a match to TRBD1. Trimming at V came to 5 bases and at J to 10 bases, leaving 14 bases not matched to a gene. CDR1 SGHNT and CDR2 YYREEE come from the germline V gene (reference sequence). The CDR3 spans 14 residues.